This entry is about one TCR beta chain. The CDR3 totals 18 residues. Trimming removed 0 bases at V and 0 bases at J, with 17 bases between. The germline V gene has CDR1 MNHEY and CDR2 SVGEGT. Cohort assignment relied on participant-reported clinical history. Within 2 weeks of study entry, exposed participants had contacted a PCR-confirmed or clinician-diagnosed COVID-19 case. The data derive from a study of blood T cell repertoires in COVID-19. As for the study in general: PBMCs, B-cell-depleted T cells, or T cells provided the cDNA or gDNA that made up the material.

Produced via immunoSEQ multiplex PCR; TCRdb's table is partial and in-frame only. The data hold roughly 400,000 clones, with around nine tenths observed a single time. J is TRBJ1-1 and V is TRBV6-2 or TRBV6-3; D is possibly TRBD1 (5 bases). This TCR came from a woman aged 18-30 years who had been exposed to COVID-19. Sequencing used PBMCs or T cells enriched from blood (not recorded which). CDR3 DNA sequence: TGTGCCAGCAGTTACTCTCCTTTACGACAGCTCATGAACACTGAAGCTTTCTTT. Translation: CASSYSPLRQLMNTEAFF.